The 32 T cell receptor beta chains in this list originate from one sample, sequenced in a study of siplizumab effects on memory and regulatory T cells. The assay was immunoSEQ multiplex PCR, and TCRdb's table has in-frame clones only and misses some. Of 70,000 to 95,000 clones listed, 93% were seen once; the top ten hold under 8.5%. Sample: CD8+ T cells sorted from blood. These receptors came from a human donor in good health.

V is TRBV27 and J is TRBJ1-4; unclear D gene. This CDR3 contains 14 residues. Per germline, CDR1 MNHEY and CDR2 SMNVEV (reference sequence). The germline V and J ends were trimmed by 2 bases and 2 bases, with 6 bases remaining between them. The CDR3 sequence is CASSLEGTNEKLFF. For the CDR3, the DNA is TGTGCCAGCAGTTTAGAGGGTACTAATGAAAAACTGTTTTTT.

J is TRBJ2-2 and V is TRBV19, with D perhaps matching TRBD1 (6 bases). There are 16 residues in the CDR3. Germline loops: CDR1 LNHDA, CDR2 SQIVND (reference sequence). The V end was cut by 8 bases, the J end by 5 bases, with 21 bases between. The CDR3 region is CASSTLMTGQTGELFF. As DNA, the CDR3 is TGTGCCAGTTCTACCCTGATGACAGGACAGACCGGGGAGCTGTTTTTT.

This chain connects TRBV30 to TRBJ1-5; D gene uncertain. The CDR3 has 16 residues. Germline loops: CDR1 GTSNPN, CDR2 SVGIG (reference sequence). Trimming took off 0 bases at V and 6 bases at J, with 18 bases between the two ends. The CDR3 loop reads CAWSVGQLEVLQPQHF. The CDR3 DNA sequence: TGTGCCTGGAGTGTGGGTCAGCTCGAGGTACTTCAGCCCCAGCATTTT. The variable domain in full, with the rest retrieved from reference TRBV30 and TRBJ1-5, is SQTIHQWPATLVQPVGSPLSLECTVEGTSNPNLYWYRQAAGRGLQLLFYSVGIGQISSEVPQNLSASRPQDRQFILSSKKLLLSDSGFYLCAWSVGQLEVLQPQHFGDGTRLSIL.

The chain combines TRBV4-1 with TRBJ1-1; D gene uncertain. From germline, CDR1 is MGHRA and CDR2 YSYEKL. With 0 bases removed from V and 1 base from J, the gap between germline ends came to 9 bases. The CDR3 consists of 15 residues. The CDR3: CASSQDSAENTEAFF. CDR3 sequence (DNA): TGCGCCAGCAGCCAAGATTCCGCGGAGAACACTGAAGCTTTCTTT.

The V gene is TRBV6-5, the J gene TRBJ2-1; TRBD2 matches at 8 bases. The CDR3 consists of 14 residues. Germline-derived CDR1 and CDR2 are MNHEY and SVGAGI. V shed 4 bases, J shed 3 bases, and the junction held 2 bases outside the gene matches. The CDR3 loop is CASSSGTSYNEQFF. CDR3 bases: TGTGCCAGCAGTTCAGGGACTAGCTACAATGAGCAGTTCTTC.

Here the CDR3 reads CSVEVYVGSGANVLTF. CDR3 coding DNA: TGCAGCGTTGAAGTTTACGTGGGCTCTGGGGCCAACGTCCTGACTTTC. This sequence joins TRBV29-1 and TRBJ2-6; unclear D gene. V was pared by 1 base and J by 0 bases, with 10 bases between. The germline V gene encodes CDR1 SQVTM and CDR2 ANQGSEA. There are 16 residues in the CDR3.

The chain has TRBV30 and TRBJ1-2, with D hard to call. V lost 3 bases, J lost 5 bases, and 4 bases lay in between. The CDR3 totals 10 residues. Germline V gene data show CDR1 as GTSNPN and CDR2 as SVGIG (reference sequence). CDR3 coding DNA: TGTGCCTGGAGGGAGTATGGCTACACCTTC. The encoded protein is CAWREYGYTF.

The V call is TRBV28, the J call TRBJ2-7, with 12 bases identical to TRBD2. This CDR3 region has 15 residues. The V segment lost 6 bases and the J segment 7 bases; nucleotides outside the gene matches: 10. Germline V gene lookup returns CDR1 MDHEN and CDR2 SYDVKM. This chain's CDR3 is CASRPIGLAGGEQYF. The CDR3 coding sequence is TGTGCCAGCAGACCTATCGGGCTAGCGGGAGGGGAGCAGTACTTC. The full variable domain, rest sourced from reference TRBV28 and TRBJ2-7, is DVKVTQSSRYLVKRTGEKVFLECVQDMDHENMFWYRQDPGLGLRLIYFSYDVKMKEKGDIPEGYSVSREKKERFSLILESASTNQTSMYLCASRPIGLAGGEQYFGPGTRLTVT.

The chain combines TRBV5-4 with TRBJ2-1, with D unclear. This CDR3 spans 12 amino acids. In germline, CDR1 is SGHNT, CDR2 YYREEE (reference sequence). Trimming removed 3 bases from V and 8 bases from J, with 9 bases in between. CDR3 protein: CASSSNWDEQFF. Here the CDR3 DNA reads TGTGCCAGCAGCTCGAATTGGGATGAGCAGTTCTTC.

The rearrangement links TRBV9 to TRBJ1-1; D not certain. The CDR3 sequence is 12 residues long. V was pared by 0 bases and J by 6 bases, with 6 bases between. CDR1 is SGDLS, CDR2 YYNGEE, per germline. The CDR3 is CASSVERSEAFF. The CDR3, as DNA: TGTGCCAGCAGCGTAGAACGGTCTGAAGCTTTCTTT. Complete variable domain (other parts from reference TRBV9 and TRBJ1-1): DSGVTQTPKHLITATGQRVTLRCSPRSGDLSVYWYQQSLDQGLQFLIQYYNGEERAKGNILERFSAQQFPDLHSELNLSSLELGDSALYFCASSVERSEAFFGQGTRLTVV.

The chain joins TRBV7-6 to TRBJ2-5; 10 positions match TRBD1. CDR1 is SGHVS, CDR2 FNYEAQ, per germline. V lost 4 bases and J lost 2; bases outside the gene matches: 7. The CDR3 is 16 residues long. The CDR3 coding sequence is TGTGCCAGCAGCTCGCCCTCGGACAGGGGGCAAGAGACCCAGTACTTC. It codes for CASSSPSDRGQETQYF.

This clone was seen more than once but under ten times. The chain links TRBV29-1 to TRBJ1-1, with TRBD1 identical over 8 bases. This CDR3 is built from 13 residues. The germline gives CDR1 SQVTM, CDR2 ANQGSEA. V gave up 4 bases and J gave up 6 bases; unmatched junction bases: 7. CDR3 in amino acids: CSVGEGQVSEAFF. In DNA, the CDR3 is TGCAGCGTTGGAGAGGGACAGGTATCTGAAGCTTTCTTT.

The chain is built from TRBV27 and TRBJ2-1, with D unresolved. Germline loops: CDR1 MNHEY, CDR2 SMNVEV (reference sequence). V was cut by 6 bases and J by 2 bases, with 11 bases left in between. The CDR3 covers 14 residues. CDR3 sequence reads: CASSSGVAYNEQFF. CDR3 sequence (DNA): TGTGCCAGCAGCTCTGGCGTGGCCTACAATGAGCAGTTCTTC.

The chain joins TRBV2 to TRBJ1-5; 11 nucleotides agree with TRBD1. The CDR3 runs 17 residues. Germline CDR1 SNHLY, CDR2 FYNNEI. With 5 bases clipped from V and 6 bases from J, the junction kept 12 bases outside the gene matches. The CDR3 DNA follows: TGTGCCAGCAGTCTCCCAACCTGGACAGGGGGCGGTCAGCCCCAGCATTTT. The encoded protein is CASSLPTWTGGGQPQHF.

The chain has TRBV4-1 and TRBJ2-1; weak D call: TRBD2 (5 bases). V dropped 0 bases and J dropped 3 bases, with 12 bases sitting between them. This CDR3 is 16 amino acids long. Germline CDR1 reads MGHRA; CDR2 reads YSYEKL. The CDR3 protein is CASSQDLASYYNEQFF. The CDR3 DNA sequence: TGCGCCAGCAGCCAAGACTTAGCGAGTTACTACAATGAGCAGTTCTTC.

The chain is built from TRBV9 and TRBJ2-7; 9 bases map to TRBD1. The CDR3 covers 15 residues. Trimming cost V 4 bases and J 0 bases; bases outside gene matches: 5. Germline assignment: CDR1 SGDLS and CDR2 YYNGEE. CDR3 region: CASSLGQGSSYEQYF. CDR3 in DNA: TGTGCCAGCAGCCTTGGACAGGGGTCCTCCTACGAGCAGTACTTC.

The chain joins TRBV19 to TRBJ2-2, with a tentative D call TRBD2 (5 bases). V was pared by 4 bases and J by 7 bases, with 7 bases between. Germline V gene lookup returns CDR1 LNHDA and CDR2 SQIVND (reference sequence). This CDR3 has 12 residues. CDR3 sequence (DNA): TGTGCCAGTAGTAGCAGCGGCGGGGAGCTGTTTTTT. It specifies CASSSSGGELFF.

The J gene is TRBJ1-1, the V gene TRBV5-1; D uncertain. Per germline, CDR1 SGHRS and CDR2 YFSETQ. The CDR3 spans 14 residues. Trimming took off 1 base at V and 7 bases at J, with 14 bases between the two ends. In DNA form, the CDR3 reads TGCGCCAGCAGCTTGAATCCGGAAGCAGTTGAAGCTTTCTTT. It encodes CASSLNPEAVEAFF.

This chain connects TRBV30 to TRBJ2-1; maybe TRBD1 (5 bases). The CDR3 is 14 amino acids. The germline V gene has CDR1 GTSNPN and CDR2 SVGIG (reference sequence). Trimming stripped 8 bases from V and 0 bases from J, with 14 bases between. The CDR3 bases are TGTGCCCTCCAGGGTCCGAGCTCCTACAATGAGCAGTTCTTC. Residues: CALQGPSSYNEQFF.

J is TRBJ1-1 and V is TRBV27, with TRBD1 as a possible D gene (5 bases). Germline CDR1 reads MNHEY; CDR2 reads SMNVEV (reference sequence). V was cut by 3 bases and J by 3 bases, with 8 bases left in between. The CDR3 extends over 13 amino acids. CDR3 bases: TGTGCCAGCAGTTTGACGGGGGACACTGAAGCTTTCTTT. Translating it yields CASSLTGDTEAFF.

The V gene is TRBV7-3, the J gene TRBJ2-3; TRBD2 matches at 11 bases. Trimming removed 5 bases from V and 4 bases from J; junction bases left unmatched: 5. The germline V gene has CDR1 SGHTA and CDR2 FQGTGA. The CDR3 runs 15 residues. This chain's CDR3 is CASSASGGSSDTQYF. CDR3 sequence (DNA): TGTGCCAGCAGCGCTAGCGGGGGGTCATCAGATACGCAGTATTTT.

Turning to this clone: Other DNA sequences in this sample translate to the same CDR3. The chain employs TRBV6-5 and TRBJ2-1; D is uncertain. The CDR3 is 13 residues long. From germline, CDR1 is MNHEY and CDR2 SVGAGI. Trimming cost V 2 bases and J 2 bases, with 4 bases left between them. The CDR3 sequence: CASSYDTYNEQFF. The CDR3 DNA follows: TGTGCCAGCAGTTACGACACCTACAATGAGCAGTTCTTC.

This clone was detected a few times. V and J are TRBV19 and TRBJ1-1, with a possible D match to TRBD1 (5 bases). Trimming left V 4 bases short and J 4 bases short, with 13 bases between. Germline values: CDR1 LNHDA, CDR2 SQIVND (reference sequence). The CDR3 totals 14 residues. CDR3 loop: CASSTWQGSTEAFF. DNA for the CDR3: TGTGCCAGTAGTACCTGGCAGGGTAGCACTGAAGCTTTCTTT.

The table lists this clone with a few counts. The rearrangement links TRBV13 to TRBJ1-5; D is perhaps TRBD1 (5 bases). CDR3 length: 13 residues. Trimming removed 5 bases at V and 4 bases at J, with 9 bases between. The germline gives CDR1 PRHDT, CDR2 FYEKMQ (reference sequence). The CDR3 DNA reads TGTGCCAGCAGCGCTCAGGGAAATCAGCCCCAGCATTTT. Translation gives CASSAQGNQPQHF.

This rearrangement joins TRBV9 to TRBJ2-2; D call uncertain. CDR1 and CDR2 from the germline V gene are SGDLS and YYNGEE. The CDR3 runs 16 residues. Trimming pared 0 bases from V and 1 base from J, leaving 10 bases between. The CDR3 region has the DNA TGTGCCAGCAGCGTAGAGTACAGAGTGAACACCGGGGAGCTGTTTTTT. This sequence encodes CASSVEYRVNTGELFF.

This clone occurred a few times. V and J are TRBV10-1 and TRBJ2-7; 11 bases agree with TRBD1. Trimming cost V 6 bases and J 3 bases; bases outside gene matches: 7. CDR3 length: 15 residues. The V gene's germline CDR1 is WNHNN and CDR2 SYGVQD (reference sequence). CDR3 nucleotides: TGCGCCAGCAGCCCGGACAGGGGGCTAAACTACGAGCAGTACTTC. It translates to CASSPDRGLNYEQYF.

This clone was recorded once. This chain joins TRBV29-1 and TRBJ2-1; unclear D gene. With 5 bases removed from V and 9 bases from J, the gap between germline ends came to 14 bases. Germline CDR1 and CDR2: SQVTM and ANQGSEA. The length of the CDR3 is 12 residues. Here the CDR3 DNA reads TGCAGCGTTCTTGTCCCCGAGTCTGAGCAGTTCTTC. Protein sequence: CSVLVPESEQFF.

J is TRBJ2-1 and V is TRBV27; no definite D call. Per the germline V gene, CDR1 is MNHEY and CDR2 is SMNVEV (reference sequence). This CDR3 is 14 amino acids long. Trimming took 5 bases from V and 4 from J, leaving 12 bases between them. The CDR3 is CASSLGIAYNEQFF. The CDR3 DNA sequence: TGTGCCAGCAGTCTGGGGATAGCTTACAATGAGCAGTTCTTC.

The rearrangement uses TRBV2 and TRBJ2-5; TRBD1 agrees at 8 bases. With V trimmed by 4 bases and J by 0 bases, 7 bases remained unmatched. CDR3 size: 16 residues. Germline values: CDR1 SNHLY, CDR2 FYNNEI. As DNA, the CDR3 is TGTGCCAGCAGTGCTTGGTCAGGGGGCCACCAAGAGACCCAGTACTTC. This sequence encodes CASSAWSGGHQETQYF.

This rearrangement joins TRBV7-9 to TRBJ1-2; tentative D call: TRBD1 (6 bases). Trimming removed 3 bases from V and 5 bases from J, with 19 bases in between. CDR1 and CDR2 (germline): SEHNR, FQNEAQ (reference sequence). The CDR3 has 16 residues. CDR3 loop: CASSFDLGARGYGYTF. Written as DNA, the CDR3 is TGTGCCAGCAGCTTCGATCTTGGGGCCAGGGGATATGGCTACACCTTC.

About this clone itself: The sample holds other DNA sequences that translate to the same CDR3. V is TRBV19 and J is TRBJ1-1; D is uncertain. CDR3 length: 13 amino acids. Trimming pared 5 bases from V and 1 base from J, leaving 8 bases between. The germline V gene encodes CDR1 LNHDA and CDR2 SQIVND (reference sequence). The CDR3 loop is CASSLGRNTEAFF. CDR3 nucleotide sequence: TGTGCCAGTAGTCTGGGCCGGAACACTGAAGCTTTCTTT. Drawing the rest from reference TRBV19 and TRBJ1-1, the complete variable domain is DGGITQSPKYLFRKEGQNVTLSCEQNLNHDAMYWYRQDPGQGLRLIYYSQIVNDFQKGDIAEGYSVSREKKESFPLTVTSAQKNPTAFYLCASSLGRNTEAFFGQGTRLTVV.

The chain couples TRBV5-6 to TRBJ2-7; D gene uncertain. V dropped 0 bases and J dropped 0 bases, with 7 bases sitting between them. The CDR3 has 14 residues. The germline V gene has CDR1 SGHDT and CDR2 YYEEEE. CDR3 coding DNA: TGTGCCAGCAGCTTGGATGTCATCTCCTACGAGCAGTACTTC. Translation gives CASSLDVISYEQYF.